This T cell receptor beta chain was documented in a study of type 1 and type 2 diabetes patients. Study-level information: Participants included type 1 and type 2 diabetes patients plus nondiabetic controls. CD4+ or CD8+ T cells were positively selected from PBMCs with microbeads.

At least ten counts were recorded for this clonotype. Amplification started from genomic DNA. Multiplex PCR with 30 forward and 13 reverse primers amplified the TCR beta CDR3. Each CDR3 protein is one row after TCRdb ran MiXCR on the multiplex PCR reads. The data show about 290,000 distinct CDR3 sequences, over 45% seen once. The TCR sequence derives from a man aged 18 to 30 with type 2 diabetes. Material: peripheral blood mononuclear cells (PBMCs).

CDR3 loop: CACGTEAFF. CDR3 sequence (DNA): TGTGCCTGCGGGACTGAAGCTTTCTTT. J is TRBJ1-1 and V is TRBV30; D ambiguous. Per the germline V gene, CDR1 is GTSNPN and CDR2 is SVGIG (reference sequence). This CDR3 region has 9 residues. The ends were cut back, 6 bases at V and 5 bases at J, with 4 bases in the middle.